Detailed here is one T cell receptor beta chain. TCRdb reprocessed the 5' RACE reads with MiXCR, giving one entry per CDR3 protein. The data show roughly 230,000 distinct CDR3 sequences, over 9.5% seen once. The sample belongs to a study of CD8 T cells in ankylosing spondylitis. The CDR3 has 15 amino acids. Germline CDR1 reads LGHDT; CDR2 reads YNNKEL (reference sequence). The V and J ends lost 0 bases and 6 bases respectively, with 15 bases between them. The sequenced sample consisted of blood, either unsorted or a sorted T cell fraction (not recorded which). The receptor was derived from a male donor with ankylosing spondylitis or in good health (not recorded which). The V and J genes are TRBV3-1 and TRBJ2-7, with no clear D. CDR3 region: CASSQDPVVPSEQYF. In DNA, the CDR3 is TGTGCCAGCAGCCAAGACCCGGTTGTCCCCTCCGAGCAGTACTTC.